This TCR beta chain was captured by sequencing in a study of blood T cell repertoires in COVID-19. TCRdb's copy holds only in-frame clones and misses some; the assay was immunoSEQ multiplex PCR. The table lists approximately 270,000 clones, 91% of them singletons. Germline V gene sequence: CDR1 MNHEY, CDR2 SVGEGT. This CDR3 contains 12 residues. V lost 0 bases and J 4 bases, leaving 4 bases between the germline ends. The source is a man in his forties who had been exposed to COVID-19. The chain links TRBV6-2 or TRBV6-3 to TRBJ2-7; the D is unclear. Source material: PBMCs or T cells enriched from blood (not recorded which). CDR3 sequence: CASSYSPYEQYF. CDR3 in DNA: TGTGCCAGCAGTTACTCTCCTTACGAGCAGTACTTC.